This entry is about one T cell receptor (beta chain). These data come from a study of blood T cell repertoires in COVID-19. For the study at large: PBMCs, B-cell-depleted T cells, or T cells were the source of the cDNA or gDNA that made up the material.

Original analysis: Using reference gene primer amplification, nucleated cell counts were estimated. Profiling relied on immunoSEQ multiplex PCR, and the TCRdb table lists in-frame clones only, not all of them. The V and J calls and clone size come from that table; D and trimming were worked out from the DNA. This sample has almost 200,000 clones, with around 85% found just once. V was pared by 0 bases and J by 0 bases, with 12 bases of the junction left unmatched. This CDR3 comprises 19 residues. The V gene's germline CDR1 is SGDLS and CDR2 YYNGEE. The source is a woman in her 70s with acute or convalescent COVID-19. The source material was peripheral blood. This rearrangement joins TRBV9 to TRBJ2-4, with 7 bases fitting TRBD1. CDR3 loop: CASSVAPMGTALAKNIQYF. The CDR3 DNA follows: TGTGCCAGCAGCGTAGCCCCTATGGGGACAGCCCTAGCCAAAAACATTCAGTACTTC.